This T cell receptor beta chain was identified in a study of T-cell memory formation after mild COVID-19. Study background: TCR clusters were mostly confined to one donor each. Study outcomes and limitations: Clones contracting across day 15 to 85 had a balanced CD4/CD8 profile; later expanding clones leaned CD4+. A subset of responding clones appeared in pre-infection memory, suggesting cross-reactive memory joined. Clones that contracted clustered mainly in CM and EM if CD4+ and in EMRA if CD8+.

V lost 5 bases, J lost 5 bases, and 16 bases lay in between. Germline lookup yields CDR1 MNHEY and CDR2 SMNVEV (reference sequence). This CDR3 spans 14 amino acids. This clonotype was detected a few times. Its matching antigen is unknown. Each CDR3 protein gets one entry after TCRdb re-called the 5' RACE reads with MiXCR. The sample holds 350,000 to 400,000 distinct CDR3 sequences, roughly 21% seen once. The chain joins TRBV27 to TRBJ2-7; D ambiguous. The sequence was obtained from an adult woman who had mild COVID-19 (a few samples of this study predate the infection). Cell type and time point are not known. The sequenced sample was PBMCs or a T cell subset sorted from them (not recorded which). CDR3 loop: CASSPGIRIDEQYF. DNA for the CDR3: TGTGCCAGCAGTCCCGGTATCCGGATCGACGAGCAGTACTTC.